Listed below are T cell receptor beta chains from one sample, sequenced in a study of CD8+ T cells in alopecia areata. Sequencing was performed with immunoSEQ multiplex PCR; in TCRdb, only in-frame clones are kept and a portion is missing. This table has under 250,000 clones, under 60% appearing once. Material: CD4+ T cells sorted from blood, obtained at week 4, from a patient treated with tofacitinib. Every receptor here comes from a human donor with alopecia areata. Each CDR3 is given with its conserved first and last residue. The order of the fields is D gene, V gene, J gene, clone size, CDR3 DNA, CDR3 protein. A D gene is named only where the DNA matches it firmly. Size is omitted from some rows. Given values are once, few, many or a class for expanded clones.

D gene: TRBD2
V gene: TRBV14
J gene: TRBJ2-3
clone size: few
CDR3 DNA: TGTGCCAGCAGCCAAGATGCTAGCGGGGGAGCAGATACGCAGTATTTT
CDR3 protein: CASSQDASGGADTQYF

D gene: .
V gene: TRBV29-1
J gene: TRBJ1-2
clone size: .
CDR3 DNA: TGCAGCGTTACCCTGAGGGCGCCCCATGGCTACACCTTC
CDR3 protein: CSVTLRAPHGYTF

D gene: TRBD1
V gene: TRBV18
J gene: TRBJ2-1
clone size: few
CDR3 DNA: TGTGCCAGCTCACCAGGGACAGGACAAAATGAGCAGTTCTTC
CDR3 protein: CASSPGTGQNEQFF

D gene: .
V gene: TRBV7-2
J gene: TRBJ1-1
clone size: .
CDR3 DNA: TGTGCCAGCAGCTTAGTCAGGGACCTGAACACTGAAGCTTTCTTT
CDR3 protein: CASSLVRDLNTEAFF

D gene: .
V gene: TRBV29-1
J gene: TRBJ2-3
clone size: .
CDR3 DNA: TGCAGCGCCCAATTCCCTGCTAGCACAGATACGCAGTATTTT
CDR3 protein: CSAQFPASTDTQYF

D gene: .
V gene: TRBV27
J gene: TRBJ2-7
clone size: .
CDR3 DNA: TGTGCCAGCAGTTTGGGGTATGTGCAGTACTTC
CDR3 protein: CASSLGYVQYF

D gene: .
V gene: TRBV10-3
J gene: TRBJ1-2
clone size: few
CDR3 DNA: TGTGCCATGGGTGACCCAGGAGCTAACTATGGCTACACCTTC
CDR3 protein: CAMGDPGANYGYTF

D gene: .
V gene: TRBV6-5
J gene: TRBJ1-1
clone size: .
CDR3 DNA: TGTGCCAGCAGTTTCGCCCCAGGGACTACTGAAGCTTTCTTT
CDR3 protein: CASSFAPGTTEAFF

D gene: TRBD2
V gene: TRBV5-1
J gene: TRBJ2-1
clone size: .
CDR3 DNA: TGCGCCAGCAGCCTACAGCGGGGGCCATACAATGAGCAGTTCTTC
CDR3 protein: CASSLQRGPYNEQFF

D gene: .
V gene: TRBV9
J gene: TRBJ1-2
clone size: .
CDR3 DNA: TGTGCCAGCAGCGTGGGCACGTGGGACTATGGCTACACCTTC
CDR3 protein: CASSVGTWDYGYTF

D gene: .
V gene: TRBV11-2
J gene: TRBJ2-7
clone size: .
CDR3 DNA: TGTGCCAGCAGCTTGATGGGACATACAATCTACGAGCAGTACTTC
CDR3 protein: CASSLMGHTIYEQYF

D gene: .
V gene: TRBV29-1
J gene: TRBJ1-2
clone size: .
CDR3 DNA: TGCAGCGTTGAAGATCTCCCAGGCTATGGCTACACCTTC
CDR3 protein: CSVEDLPGYGYTF

D gene: .
V gene: TRBV2
J gene: TRBJ2-4
clone size: .
CDR3 DNA: TGTGCCAGCAGGAAAGGGGAATCCAAAAACATTCAGTACTTC
CDR3 protein: CASRKGESKNIQYF

D gene: .
V gene: TRBV15
J gene: TRBJ2-7
clone size: .
CDR3 DNA: TGTGCCACCAGCGCGGGCTGGAGCTACGAGCAGTACTTC
CDR3 protein: CATSAGWSYEQYF

D gene: .
V gene: TRBV2
J gene: TRBJ2-3
clone size: .
CDR3 DNA: TGTGCCAGCAGTGAAGGGGTGGATACGCAGTATTTT
CDR3 protein: CASSEGVDTQYF

D gene: TRBD2
V gene: TRBV10-2
J gene: TRBJ2-4
clone size: .
CDR3 DNA: TGCGCCAGCAGTGAGTCAGGGAGGGAAAACATTCAGTACTTC
CDR3 protein: CASSESGRENIQYF

D gene: .
V gene: TRBV29-1
J gene: TRBJ2-3
clone size: few
CDR3 DNA: TGCAGCGTTGTCGCGGGAAGCACCACAGATACGCAGTATTTT
CDR3 protein: CSVVAGSTTDTQYF

D gene: TRBD1
V gene: TRBV29-1
J gene: TRBJ2-7
clone size: .
CDR3 DNA: TGCAGCGTTGCCACAATCCGGGACAGGGGCGACGAGCAGTACTTC
CDR3 protein: CSVATIRDRGDEQYF

D gene: .
V gene: TRBV2
J gene: TRBJ2-3
clone size: few
CDR3 DNA: TGTGCCAGCAGTGAAGATACGCAGTATTTT
CDR3 protein: CASSEDTQYF

D gene: .
V gene: TRBV4-1
J gene: TRBJ1-1
clone size: .
CDR3 DNA: TGCGCCAGCAGCCAAGAGAGGGGGGCAGGACAAGAGGATTTAGCTTTCTTT
CDR3 protein: CASSQERGAGQEDLAFF

D gene: TRBD1
V gene: TRBV10-3
J gene: TRBJ2-3
clone size: .
CDR3 DNA: TGTGCCAGCATGCGGACAGGGGCGGCAGATACGCAGTATTTT
CDR3 protein: CASMRTGAADTQYF

D gene: .
V gene: TRBV6-5
J gene: TRBJ1-2
clone size: few
CDR3 DNA: TGTGCCAGCAGAACGAGCTATGGCTACACCTTC
CDR3 protein: CASRTSYGYTF

D gene: .
V gene: TRBV27
J gene: TRBJ1-5
clone size: few
CDR3 DNA: TGTGCCAGCAGTTTAAAGGTTCCCTTTGATCAGCCCCAGCATTTT
CDR3 protein: CASSLKVPFDQPQHF

D gene: TRBD1
V gene: TRBV7-6
J gene: TRBJ2-5
clone size: .
CDR3 DNA: TGTGCCAGCAGCTTAGCGGTGTCGACAGGGGGCGGGGAGACCCAGTACTTC
CDR3 protein: CASSLAVSTGGGETQYF

D gene: TRBD1
V gene: TRBV2
J gene: TRBJ1-2
clone size: .
CDR3 DNA: TGTGCCAGCAGTAGGACAGGGGAAACCTATGGCTACACCTTC
CDR3 protein: CASSRTGETYGYTF

D gene: .
V gene: TRBV30
J gene: TRBJ2-1
clone size: .
CDR3 DNA: TGTGCCTGGAATTCCCGGGGGAATGAGCAGTTCTTC
CDR3 protein: CAWNSRGNEQFF

D gene: .
V gene: TRBV30
J gene: TRBJ2-3
clone size: few
CDR3 DNA: TGTGCCTGGAGTGGCGGTCGGGGCACAGATACGCAGTATTTT
CDR3 protein: CAWSGGRGTDTQYF

D gene: TRBD2
V gene: TRBV14
J gene: TRBJ2-7
clone size: .
CDR3 DNA: TGTGCCAGCAGCCGCCTACTAGCGGGGGACTACGAGCAGTACTTC
CDR3 protein: CASSRLLAGDYEQYF

D gene: .
V gene: TRBV30
J gene: TRBJ1-2
clone size: .
CDR3 DNA: TGTGCCTGGTCCAATGGCGTGAACTATGGCTACACCTTC
CDR3 protein: CAWSNGVNYGYTF

D gene: TRBD1
V gene: TRBV29-1
J gene: TRBJ2-3
clone size: .
CDR3 DNA: TGCAGCGTGACAGGGGCTAGCACAGATACGCAGTATTTT
CDR3 protein: CSVTGASTDTQYF

D gene: TRBD1
V gene: TRBV28
J gene: TRBJ2-4
clone size: .
CDR3 DNA: TGTGCCAGCAGGACTGGGACAGGGGTGTACTTC
CDR3 protein: CASRTGTGVYF

D gene: TRBD1
V gene: TRBV23-1
J gene: TRBJ2-2
clone size: .
CDR3 DNA: TGCGCCAGCAGTCAATCGGACAGGGATAGTATCACCGGGGAGCTGTTTTTT
CDR3 protein: CASSQSDRDSITGELFF

D gene: TRBD1
V gene: TRBV5-1
J gene: TRBJ1-2
clone size: few
CDR3 DNA: TGCGCCAGCAGCTTGGGGGACAGGGCTAACTATGGCTACACCTTC
CDR3 protein: CASSLGDRANYGYTF

D gene: TRBD1
V gene: TRBV6-1
J gene: TRBJ1-1
clone size: .
CDR3 DNA: TGTGCCAGCAAAGCAACAGGGGGGAGTGGTGAAGCTTTCTTT
CDR3 protein: CASKATGGSGEAFF

D gene: .
V gene: TRBV27
J gene: TRBJ2-7
clone size: .
CDR3 DNA: TGTGCCAGCAGTTTACAGATTAACGAGCAGTACTTC
CDR3 protein: CASSLQINEQYF

D gene: .
V gene: TRBV5-1
J gene: TRBJ2-5
clone size: .
CDR3 DNA: TGCGCCAGCAGCTTGGACACCCAAGAGACCCAGTACTTC
CDR3 protein: CASSLDTQETQYF

D gene: TRBD1
V gene: TRBV4-1
J gene: TRBJ2-1
clone size: .
CDR3 DNA: TGCGCCAGCAGTCCCCCCCCGGGACAGGGGTACCATGAGCAGTTCTTC
CDR3 protein: CASSPPPGQGYHEQFF

D gene: TRBD1
V gene: TRBV11-2
J gene: TRBJ1-2
clone size: .
CDR3 DNA: TGTGCCAGCAGCTTGGGAGCCGGGACAGGGGCCCAAACCTATGGCTACACCTTC
CDR3 protein: CASSLGAGTGAQTYGYTF

D gene: TRBD2
V gene: TRBV7-7
J gene: TRBJ2-5
clone size: .
CDR3 DNA: TGTGCCAGCAGCTCCGGACTAGCGGGGGTCGAGGACCAGTACTTC
CDR3 protein: CASSSGLAGVEDQYF

D gene: .
V gene: TRBV4-3
J gene: TRBJ2-3
clone size: .
CDR3 DNA: TGCGCCAGCAGCCAGAGGGGAGGGGGAGATACGCAGTATTTT
CDR3 protein: CASSQRGGGDTQYF

D gene: TRBD1
V gene: TRBV7-6
J gene: TRBJ2-7
clone size: .
CDR3 DNA: TGTGCCAGCAGCTCTGGGACAGGGGCTAGGGAGCAGTACTTC
CDR3 protein: CASSSGTGAREQYF

D gene: .
V gene: TRBV4-1
J gene: TRBJ2-7
clone size: .
CDR3 DNA: TGCGCCAGCAGCCATAACAGGAACTACGAGCAGTACTTC
CDR3 protein: CASSHNRNYEQYF

D gene: .
V gene: TRBV7-2
J gene: TRBJ1-5
clone size: .
CDR3 DNA: TGTGCCAGCAGCCCCCGACAGGGCAATCAGCCCCAGCATTTT
CDR3 protein: CASSPRQGNQPQHF

D gene: .
V gene: TRBV19
J gene: TRBJ2-7
clone size: .
CDR3 DNA: TGTGCCAGTAGTATAGCGGGGGGCTCGGAGCAGTACTTC
CDR3 protein: CASSIAGGSEQYF

D gene: .
V gene: TRBV30
J gene: TRBJ1-6
clone size: few
CDR3 DNA: TGTGCCTGGAGTGGACTTGAGAATTCACCCCTCCACTTT
CDR3 protein: CAWSGLENSPLHF

D gene: TRBD1
V gene: TRBV29-1
J gene: TRBJ1-2
clone size: .
CDR3 DNA: TGCAGCGTTGAGCGACAGGGCTATGGCTACACCTTC
CDR3 protein: CSVERQGYGYTF

D gene: .
V gene: TRBV30
J gene: TRBJ1-2
clone size: .
CDR3 DNA: TGTGCCTGGAGTGAAACGACAGTCTTCGTTGGCTACACCTTC
CDR3 protein: CAWSETTVFVGYTF

D gene: .
V gene: TRBV5-4
J gene: TRBJ2-5
clone size: .
CDR3 DNA: TGTGCCAGCAGCTTCGGCGAGACCCAGTACTTC
CDR3 protein: CASSFGETQYF

D gene: TRBD2
V gene: TRBV2
J gene: TRBJ2-1
clone size: .
CDR3 DNA: TGTGCCAGCAGTTGGACTAGCGGGGGAGGTGAGCAGTTCTTC
CDR3 protein: CASSWTSGGGEQFF

D gene: .
V gene: TRBV5-1
J gene: TRBJ2-3
clone size: few
CDR3 DNA: TGCGCCAGCAGCCTAAGGGGGGTGAGCACAGATACGCAGTATTTT
CDR3 protein: CASSLRGVSTDTQYF

D gene: TRBD1
V gene: TRBV29-1
J gene: TRBJ2-3
clone size: .
CDR3 DNA: TGCAGCGTCAAAAGGGGGCAGACAGATACGCAGTATTTT
CDR3 protein: CSVKRGQTDTQYF

D gene: .
V gene: TRBV18
J gene: TRBJ1-1
clone size: .
CDR3 DNA: TGTGCCAGCTCACCAGGGTCGAACACTGAAGCTTTCTTT
CDR3 protein: CASSPGSNTEAFF

D gene: TRBD2
V gene: TRBV9
J gene: TRBJ2-5
clone size: once
CDR3 DNA: TGTGCCAGCAGCCCGCGGGGGGATCGAGAGACCCAGTACTTC
CDR3 protein: CASSPRGDRETQYF

D gene: TRBD1
V gene: TRBV29-1
J gene: TRBJ2-7
clone size: .
CDR3 DNA: TGCAGCGTTGAACGAGGACAGGGGGCAAACGAGCAGTACTTC
CDR3 protein: CSVERGQGANEQYF